These 27 T cell receptor beta chains share one sample of origin, sequenced in a study of metastatic and nonmetastatic thyroid tumors. Prior to thyroid surgery, none of the patients had received any treatment. TCRdb reprocessed the PCR reads via MiXCR. The repertoire holds tens of thousands of clones, about 16% seen once, with 20% to 25% in the top ten. What was sequenced was blood. These receptors were obtained from a female donor with papillary thyroid cancer or a benign thyroid nodule (not recorded which). Some clones in this sample may be carry-over from other donors' samples.

V is TRBV5-1 and J is TRBJ1-1; 7 nucleotides align to TRBD1. CDR3 size: 15 residues. Trimming removed 2 bases from V and 4 bases from J; junction bases left unmatched: 8. Looked up from germline, CDR1 is SGHRS and CDR2 is YFSETQ. The CDR3 region has the DNA TGCGCCAGCAGCTTCGACAGGGCTTTGGGCACTGAAGCTTTCTTT. This encodes CASSFDRALGTEAFF.

This clone was counted many times. The chain links TRBV12-3 or TRBV12-4 to TRBJ2-1; TRBD2 is a possible D gene (5 bases). This CDR3 is 14 amino acids long. V shed 3 bases and J shed 2 bases, with 8 bases lying between them. This CDR3 is CASSFAEAYNEQFF. The CDR3 DNA sequence: TGTGCCAGCAGTTTTGCGGAGGCCTACAATGAGCAGTTCTTC.

The CDR3 bases are TGTGCCAGCAGACAGAGACCAACCTACTATGGCTACACCTTC. Translation: CASRQRPTYYGYTF. J is TRBJ1-2 and V is TRBV6-1; D uncertain. This CDR3 spans 14 amino acids. CDR1 is MNHNS, CDR2 SASEGT, per germline. Trimming removed 6 bases at V and 3 bases at J, with 14 bases between.

This clone has only one observation. A much larger clonotype is one base distant, so this may be a read error. This CDR3 is also generated by other DNA sequences in the sample. The chain recombines TRBV11-2 with TRBJ2-5, with a weak D call TRBD2 (6 bases). Germline CDR1 and CDR2: SGHAT and FQNNGV. The CDR3 totals 13 residues. Between the trimmed V and J ends, which lost 3 bases and 2 bases, there was a span of 7 bases. The CDR3 region is CASSFGGQETQYF. The CDR3 DNA follows: TGTGCCAGCAGCTTCGGGGGACAAGAGACCCAGTACTTC.

The V call is TRBV20-1, the J call TRBJ1-6; 8 nucleotides agree with TRBD1. J lost 5 bases, V lost 2 bases, and 5 bases had no gene match. CDR3 length equals 15 residues. The germline V gene encodes CDR1 DFQATT and CDR2 SNEGSKA (reference sequence). The CDR3 nucleotides read TGCAGTGCTAGACCCCCGGGACAGGATAATTCACCCCTCCACTTT. The encoded protein is CSARPPGQDNSPLHF.

As concerns this clone: The final CDR3 position lacks the conserved phenylalanine or tryptophan, pointing to a likely read error. The DNA is omitted, as the CDR3 cannot be located on it reliably, and the CDR3 follows TCRdb's listing. The chain has TRBV12-3 or TRBV12-4 and TRBJ2-2; TRBD1 reflects the table's D call only, with no check against the DNA. Inclusive of both ends, the CDR3 amounts to 15 amino acids. This chain's CDR3 is CASTPDGLNTGELFS.

This chain uses TRBV11-2 with TRBJ1-4, with unresolved D. Germline V gene lookup returns CDR1 SGHAT and CDR2 FQNNGV. Trimming stripped 5 bases from V and 11 bases from J, with 15 bases between. This CDR3 spans 13 amino acids. The CDR3 sequence is CASSQTQGPKLFF. DNA for the CDR3: TGTGCCAGCAGCCAGACACAAGGACCTAAACTGTTTTTT.

The rearrangement links TRBV11-2 to TRBJ2-2; D is possibly TRBD2 (6 bases). Germline assignment: CDR1 SGHAT and CDR2 FQNNGV. The CDR3 length is 17 residues. V was trimmed by 1 base and J by 2 bases, leaving 14 bases between them. The DNA of the CDR3 is TGTGCCAGCAGCTTAGTTGAGCTCGGGAGTAACACCGGGGAGCTGTTTTTT. Translated, it gives CASSLVELGSNTGELFF.

The chain combines TRBV7-2 with TRBJ1-2; the D gene is possibly TRBD1 (6 bases). This CDR3 contains 17 residues. Germline-derived CDR1 and CDR2 are SGHTA and FQGNSA. Trimming stripped 0 bases from V and 1 base from J, with 15 bases between. CDR3 in DNA: TGTGCCAGCAGCTTAGCGGCAGGGGTCGTCGTTAACTATGGCTACACCTTC. Translated: CASSLAAGVVVNYGYTF.

This clone was detected many times. V usage is TRBV6-1 and J usage is TRBJ1-5; possibly TRBD1 for D (5 bases). Germline CDR1 and CDR2: MNHNS and SASEGT. The CDR3 runs 12 residues. Trimming took 6 bases from V and 7 from J, leaving 10 bases between them. Here the CDR3 reads CASRPGDQPQHF. The CDR3, as DNA: TGTGCCAGCAGGCCGGGGGACCAGCCCCAGCATTTT.

The table lists this clone with many counts. V usage is TRBV6-1 and J usage is TRBJ2-1; 11 bases are shared with TRBD2. The J segment lost 4 bases and the V segment lost 7 bases, leaving 9 bases of the junction unmatched. This CDR3 comprises 16 residues. The V gene's germline CDR1 is MNHNS and CDR2 SASEGT. The CDR3 region has the DNA TGTGCCAGCAAATCTTCGGGACTAGCGGTATACAATGAGCAGTTCTTC. Translating gives CASKSSGLAVYNEQFF.

This clone was counted ten times or more. The chain employs TRBV12-3 or TRBV12-4 and TRBJ2-3; 10 bases are a match to TRBD2. The junction had 5 bases not matched to a gene; V was cut back by 4 bases and J by 4 bases. The CDR3 runs 15 residues. In DNA, the CDR3 is TGTGCCAGCAGTTCTAGCGGGAGCCGACCAGATACGCAGTATTTT. It codes for CASSSSGSRPDTQYF.

To note about this clone: One end of the junction fails to match germline, which may point to a read error. The rearrangement joins TRBV5-1 to TRBJ1-3; D ambiguous. Germline CDR1 reads SGHRS; CDR2 reads YFSETQ. This CDR3 spans 13 amino acids. In DNA, the CDR3 is TGCGCCAGCAGCTTCGACTTCCGAAACACCGTATATTTT. Its protein product is CASSFDFRNTVYF. The full variable domain, in which reference TRBV5-1 and TRBJ1-3 provide the parts outside the CDR3, is KAGVTQTPRYLIKTRGQQVTLSCSPISGHRSVSWYQQTPGQGLQFLFEYFSETQRNKGNFPGRFSGRQFSNSRSEMNVSTLELGDSALYLCASSFDFRNTVYFGEGSWLTVV.

The sample holds a few counts of this clone. The CDR3: CASSAGLAGAYEQYF. The CDR3 bases are TGTGCCAGCAGTGCGGGACTAGCGGGAGCCTACGAGCAGTACTTC. The J gene is TRBJ2-7, the V gene TRBV28; 14 bases align to TRBD2. The V segment lost 5 bases and the J segment 2 bases; nucleotides outside the gene matches: 2. CDR3 length: 15 amino acids. Germline CDR1 reads MDHEN; CDR2 reads SYDVKM.

This clone showed up just a few times. Since a much larger clone is just one base distant, this may be a read error. This CDR3 is missing its conserved last phenylalanine or tryptophan, likely due to a read error. The V call is TRBV12-3 or TRBV12-4, the J call TRBJ1-2; D remains unclear. V lost 3 bases to trimming and J lost 2 bases, with 10 bases between them. The CDR3 extends over 14 amino acids. The CDR3 is CASSFNAENYGYTL. As DNA, the CDR3 is TGTGCCAGCAGTTTCAACGCGGAGAACTATGGCTACACCCTC.

This clone has ten or more counts. The rearrangement uses TRBV27 and TRBJ1-2; a possible D gene is TRBD1 (6 bases). This CDR3 contains 15 residues. Between the trimmed V and J ends, which lost 1 base and 8 bases, there was a span of 17 bases. CDR1 is MNHEY and CDR2 is SMNVEV in the germline V gene (reference sequence). This CDR3 is CASSLLGGGNDGYTF. In DNA form, the CDR3 reads TGTGCCAGCAGTTTATTAGGGGGGGGGAATGACGGCTACACCTTC.

This clone occurred a few times. V usage is TRBV6-2 or TRBV6-3 and J usage is TRBJ2-7; tentatively, D is TRBD1 or TRBD2 (5 bases each). Deletions cut 6 bases from V and 5 bases from J, with 23 bases between. Germline CDR1 and CDR2: MNHEY and SVGEGT. CDR3 size: 16 residues. The CDR3 is CASSPFGRASGHEQYF. CDR3 coding DNA: TGTGCCAGCAGCCCCTTTGGAAGGGCATCGGGGCACGAGCAGTACTTC.

The chain combines TRBV20-1 with TRBJ2-7, with unresolved D. V was trimmed by 0 bases and J by 2 bases, leaving 14 bases between them. CDR1 DFQATT and CDR2 SNEGSKA come from the germline V gene (reference sequence). The CDR3 loop spans 15 amino acids. The CDR3 is CSARDIDVPTYEQYF. As DNA, the CDR3 is TGCAGTGCTAGAGATATTGATGTACCTACCTACGAGCAGTACTTC.

The rearrangement uses TRBV9 and TRBJ2-2; either TRBD1 or TRBD2 may fit D (5 bases each). The DNA end lines up better with TRBJ2-3; the J call may be wrong. CDR3 length equals 16 residues. CDR1 and CDR2 from the germline V gene are SGDLS and YYNGEE. CDR3 in amino acids: CASSVGVGAPLEAQYF. DNA for the CDR3: TGTGCCAGCAGCGTGGGCGTCGGGGCCCCTTTGGAGGCGCAGTATTTT.

In this sample, this clone turned up many times. This chain uses TRBV29-1 with TRBJ1-1; D remains ambiguous. The CDR3 loop spans 14 amino acids. CDR1 and CDR2 (germline): SQVTM, ANQGSEA. V was trimmed by 4 bases and J by 0 bases, leaving 12 bases between them. CDR3 sequence: CSVGIIGMNTEAFF. In DNA form, the CDR3 reads TGCAGCGTTGGTATAATAGGTATGAACACTGAAGCTTTCTTT. The full variable domain, rest sourced from reference TRBV29-1 and TRBJ1-1, is SAVISQKPSRDICQRGTSLTIQCQVDSQVTMMFWYRQQPGQSLTLIATANQGSEATYESGFVIDKFPISRPNLTFSTLTVSNMSPEDSSIYLCSVGIIGMNTEAFFGQGTRLTVV.

This clone is classed as medium-sized. The chain combines TRBV28 with TRBJ2-7, with D perhaps TRBD2 (6 bases). Germline V gene data show CDR1 as MDHEN and CDR2 as SYDVKM. The CDR3 is 14 residues long. Trimming took off 3 bases at V and 3 bases at J, with 12 bases between the two ends. CDR3 DNA sequence: TGTGCCAGCAGTTTGGGGGGTGCAATCTACGAGCAGTACTTC. Translating gives CASSLGGAIYEQYF. The variable domain in full, completed from reference TRBV28 and TRBJ2-7, reads DVKVTQSSRYLVKRTGEKVFLECVQDMDHENMFWYRQDPGLGLRLIYFSYDVKMKEKGDIPEGYSVSREKKERFSLILESASTNQTSMYLCASSLGGAIYEQYFGPGTRLTVT.

About this clone itself: This may be a read error: a much more frequent sequence differs by one nucleotide. The chain carries TRBV5-4 and TRBJ2-7; 8 bases fit TRBD1. This CDR3 comprises 16 residues. CDR1 is SGHNT and CDR2 is YYREEE in the germline V gene (reference sequence). V dropped 4 bases and J dropped 1; count of bases not matched to a gene: 10. The CDR3 bases are TGTGCCAGCAGCATATTTGGGGGGACAGGATCCTACGAGCAGTACTTC. It specifies CASSIFGGTGSYEQYF. Full variable domain (remainder filled in from reference TRBV5-4 and TRBJ2-7): ETGVTQSPTHLIKTRGQQVTLRCSSQSGHNTVSWYQQALGQGPQFIFQYYREEENGRGNFPPRFSGLQFPNYSSELNVNALELDDSALYLCASSIFGGTGSYEQYFGPGTRLTVT.

The table lists this clone with many counts. The J gene is TRBJ1-2, the V gene TRBV7-9; D is possibly TRBD1 (5 bases). The CDR3 spans 12 residues. V was shortened by 2 bases and J by 7 bases, with 8 bases between the two germline ends. Germline V CDR1 and CDR2: SEHNR, FQNEAQ (reference sequence). The CDR3: CASSLRQGGYTF. CDR3 nucleotide sequence: TGTGCCAGCAGCTTACGGCAGGGTGGCTACACCTTC. Drawing the rest from reference TRBV7-9 and TRBJ1-2, the complete variable domain is DTGVSQNPRHKITKRGQNVTFRCDPISEHNRLYWYRQTLGQGPEFLTYFQNEAQLEKSRLLSDRFSAERPKGSFSTLEIQRTEQGDSAMYLCASSLRQGGYTFGSGTRLTVV.

On this clone itself: A much bigger clone sits one base away, suggesting this may be a read error. Other DNA sequences from this sample encode an identical CDR3 as well. V and J are TRBV7-2 and TRBJ2-7; D unresolved. Per the germline V gene, CDR1 is SGHTA and CDR2 is FQGNSA. The CDR3 covers 11 residues. Trimming took 4 bases from V and 6 from J, leaving 7 bases between them. CDR3: CASSSHCEQYF. CDR3 nucleotides: TGTGCCAGCAGCTCACACTGCGAGCAGTACTTC.

Turning to this clone: Given a much more abundant clone one base away, this may be a read error. The same CDR3 can be traced to other DNA sequences in this sample. V usage is TRBV30 and J usage is TRBJ2-7; 10 bases map to TRBD1. This CDR3 spans 15 amino acids. The V and J ends lost 0 bases and 6 bases, in that order; junction bases with no gene match: 8. Germline V lookup: CDR1 GTSNPN, CDR2 SVGIG (reference sequence). CDR3 DNA: TGTGCCTGGAGTGTACTTGGGACAGGGGTCGGCGAGCAGTACTTC. Translating it yields CAWSVLGTGVGEQYF.

The table lists this clone with many counts. The rearrangement links TRBV27 to TRBJ1-5; D is possibly TRBD1 (5 bases). This CDR3 has 15 residues. The germline V and J ends were trimmed by 5 bases and 0 bases, with 11 bases remaining between them. CDR1 and CDR2 from the germline V gene are MNHEY and SMNVEV (reference sequence). CDR3 sequence (DNA): TGTGCCAGCAGTCCCTCAGGGAGTAGCAATCAGCCCCAGCATTTT. It specifies CASSPSGSSNQPQHF.

The gene calls are TRBV4-1 and TRBJ2-4, with TRBD2 identical over 10 bases. The CDR3 is 17 residues long. Germline V gives CDR1 MGHRA, CDR2 YSYEKL. Losses at the gene ends were 4 bases for V and 6 bases for J; bases not matched to a gene: 12. The CDR3 region has the DNA TGCGCCAGCAGCCTAGTCCCGGGGACTAGCGTACCAAACATTCAGTACTTC. Translated: CASSLVPGTSVPNIQYF.